These T cell receptor beta chains were read from a single sample in a study of graft-versus-host responses after intestinal transplantation. This table comes from immunoSEQ multiplex PCR, and its TCRdb copy is limited to in-frame clones, with some not included. The sample shows some 130,000 clones, approximately 95% of them seen only once. Antigen specificity for these receptors is unknown. Material: unstimulated CD4+ T cells sorted from spleen or lymph node cells, obtained before intestinal transplant. The receptors stem from a human donor who received an intestinal transplant. Each CDR3 is given with its conserved first and last residue. The order of the fields is J gene, V gene, clone size, D gene, CDR3 protein, CDR3 DNA. A D gene is named only where the DNA matches it firmly. A clone size is listed for some rows: how often the clone was seen (once, few, many), or a class if it is expanded.

J: TRBJ2-7
V: TRBV6-1
size: NA
D: NA
CDR3: CASSADGPYAEQYF
DNA: TGTGCCAGCAGTGCGGACGGACCCTACGCGGAGCAGTACTTC

J: TRBJ2-7
V: TRBV6-1
size: NA
D: NA
CDR3: CASSSGTHYEQYF
DNA: TGTGCCAGCAGTTCCGGGACTCACTACGAGCAGTACTTC

J: TRBJ2-7
V: TRBV5-1
size: NA
D: NA
CDR3: CASSFGSGQPSSYEQYF
DNA: TGCGCCAGCAGCTTCGGTAGCGGCCAACCGAGCTCCTACGAGCAGTACTTC

J: TRBJ2-5
V: TRBV15
size: NA
D: NA
CDR3: CATSRDRGVQETQYF
DNA: TGTGCCACCAGCAGAGATAGGGGAGTTCAAGAGACCCAGTACTTC

J: TRBJ2-1
V: TRBV19
size: NA
D: TRBD1
CDR3: CASTLPGTGGGEQFF
DNA: TGTGCCAGTACCCTCCCCGGGACAGGGGGAGGTGAGCAGTTCTTC

J: TRBJ2-1
V: TRBV4-1
size: NA
D: NA
CDR3: CASRLHREQISRFF
DNA: TGCGCCAGCCGCCTTCACCGGGAGCAAATTTCCCGGTTCTTC

J: TRBJ2-1
V: TRBV6-1
size: NA
D: TRBD2
CDR3: CATGTSGYNEQFF
DNA: TGTGCCACAGGGACTAGCGGCTACAATGAGCAGTTCTTC

J: TRBJ1-1
V: TRBV6-5
size: once
D: TRBD1
CDR3: CASGQGYMNTEAFF
DNA: TGTGCCAGCGGACAGGGCTACATGAACACTGAAGCTTTCTTT

J: TRBJ2-3
V: TRBV7-7
size: few
D: NA
CDR3: CASSLGASSTDTQYF
DNA: TGTGCTAGCAGCTTAGGGGCCAGCTCCACAGATACGCAGTATTTT

J: TRBJ2-1
V: TRBV9
size: NA
D: TRBD2
CDR3: CASSVATGRGPTYYNEQFF
DNA: TGTGCCAGCAGCGTAGCTACGGGGAGGGGTCCGACTTATTACAATGAGCAGTTCTTC

J: TRBJ2-3
V: TRBV27
size: NA
D: NA
CDR3: CASSSAGIGGTDTQYF
DNA: TGTGCCAGCAGTTCCGCGGGGATAGGGGGCACAGATACGCAGTATTTT

J: TRBJ2-3
V: TRBV10-3
size: NA
D: NA
CDR3: CAISDPLVSTDTQYF
DNA: TGTGCCATCAGTGATCCCCTCGTAAGCACAGATACGCAGTATTTT

J: TRBJ1-2
V: TRBV6-1
size: NA
D: TRBD1
CDR3: CASSPFRTGTYGYTF
DNA: TGTGCCAGCAGTCCCTTCCGGACAGGGACTTATGGCTACACCTTC

J: TRBJ1-2
V: TRBV7-8
size: NA
D: NA
CDR3: CASSSRTGSLGYTF
DNA: TGTGCCAGCAGCTCCCGGACTGGGAGCCTAGGCTACACCTTC

J: TRBJ2-3
V: TRBV6-6
size: NA
D: NA
CDR3: CASSPPGTDTQYF
DNA: TGTGCCAGCAGCCCCCCAGGCACAGATACGCAGTATTTT

J: TRBJ2-2
V: TRBV13
size: once
D: NA
CDR3: CASSLSGELFF
DNA: TGTGCCAGCAGCTTAAGTGGGGAGCTGTTTTTT

J: TRBJ2-7
V: TRBV28
size: NA
D: NA
CDR3: CASSLPSGRVWNYEQYF
DNA: TGTGCCAGCAGTCTCCCCTCAGGGCGGGTCTGGAACTACGAGCAGTACTTC

J: TRBJ1-1
V: TRBV19
size: NA
D: NA
CDR3: CASSLKHGRTEAFF
DNA: TGTGCCAGTAGTCTAAAGCATGGACGCACTGAAGCTTTCTTT

J: TRBJ2-5
V: TRBV28
size: NA
D: TRBD2
CDR3: CASTSTSGARGETQYF
DNA: TGTGCCAGCACTTCGACTAGCGGGGCAAGGGGAGAGACCCAGTACTTC

J: TRBJ2-2
V: TRBV18
size: NA
D: NA
CDR3: CASSPPGTYRELFF
DNA: TGTGCCAGCTCACCACCTGGGACATATAGGGAGCTGTTTTTT

J: TRBJ1-2
V: TRBV19
size: NA
D: TRBD1
CDR3: CASSTPDRGYDGYTF
DNA: TGTGCCAGTAGTACCCCGGACAGGGGGTACGATGGCTACACCTTC

J: TRBJ2-1
V: TRBV27
size: NA
D: NA
CDR3: CASSWGGPPYNEQFF
DNA: TGTGCCAGCAGTTGGGGGGGCCCCCCCTACAATGAGCAGTTCTTC

J: TRBJ1-2
V: TRBV6-5
size: once
D: NA
CDR3: CASSPRLDYGYTF
DNA: TGTGCCAGCAGTCCGCGACTGGACTATGGCTACACCTTC

J: TRBJ2-1
V: TRBV6-5
size: NA
D: NA
CDR3: CASSPTWGSDEQFF
DNA: TGTGCCAGCAGCCCAACCTGGGGTAGCGATGAGCAGTTCTTC

J: TRBJ1-4
V: TRBV27
size: NA
D: TRBD1
CDR3: CASRGQGANEKLFF
DNA: TGTGCCAGCAGAGGACAGGGGGCTAATGAAAAACTGTTTTTT

J: TRBJ1-1
V: TRBV5-1
size: NA
D: NA
CDR3: CASSLGQGSGHTEAFF
DNA: TGCGCCAGCAGCTTGGGGCAGGGCAGTGGGCACACTGAAGCTTTCTTT

J: TRBJ2-1
V: TRBV23-1
size: once
D: TRBD2
CDR3: CASSQTSGSQLNNEQFF
DNA: TGCGCCAGCAGTCAGACTAGCGGGAGCCAACTTAACAATGAGCAGTTCTTC

J: TRBJ2-7
V: TRBV2
size: NA
D: NA
CDR3: CASSRLGLTDEQYF
DNA: TGTGCCAGCAGTCGTCTGGGGTTGACAGACGAGCAGTACTTC

J: TRBJ2-5
V: TRBV5-1
size: once
D: NA
CDR3: CASSPSTSQETQYF
DNA: TGCGCCAGCAGCCCCTCTACTAGCCAAGAGACCCAGTACTTC

J: TRBJ2-6
V: TRBV7-3
size: NA
D: NA
CDR3: CASSLGATPGANVLTF
DNA: TGTGCCAGCAGCCTGGGTGCTACACCTGGGGCCAACGTCCTGACTTTC

J: TRBJ2-5
V: TRBV28
size: NA
D: NA
CDR3: CASSPRGTQYF
DNA: TGTGCCAGCAGTCCCCGAGGGACCCAGTACTTC

J: TRBJ2-7
V: TRBV9
size: few
D: NA
CDR3: CASSVDVRVYEQYF
DNA: TGTGCCAGCAGCGTAGATGTGAGAGTGTACGAGCAGTACTTC

J: TRBJ2-7
V: TRBV19
size: NA
D: NA
CDR3: CASRASGEQYF
DNA: TGTGCCAGTAGAGCTTCGGGGGAGCAGTACTTC

J: TRBJ2-3
V: TRBV7-3
size: NA
D: TRBD2
CDR3: CASSRPTGTSGYEYTDTQYF
DNA: TGTGCCAGCAGCAGACCGACCGGGACTAGCGGATACGAATACACAGATACGCAGTATTTT

J: TRBJ2-3
V: TRBV10-1
size: NA
D: NA
CDR3: CASSERGSDTQYF
DNA: TGCGCCAGCAGTGAGAGGGGCTCAGATACGCAGTATTTT

J: TRBJ2-7
V: TRBV6-5
size: NA
D: NA
CDR3: CASSYSFFYEQYF
DNA: TGTGCCAGCAGTTACTCGTTCTTCTACGAGCAGTACTTC

J: TRBJ2-7
V: TRBV6-5
size: once
D: NA
CDR3: CASSYSILDSYEQYF
DNA: TGTGCCAGCAGTTACTCGATATTGGATAGCTACGAGCAGTACTTC

J: TRBJ2-1
V: TRBV9
size: NA
D: TRBD1
CDR3: CASSVGDRVGNEQFF
DNA: TGTGCCAGCAGCGTAGGGGACAGGGTGGGCAATGAGCAGTTCTTC

J: TRBJ1-5
V: TRBV9
size: NA
D: NA
CDR3: CASSAGISSNQPQHF
DNA: TGTGCCAGCAGCGCGGGAATCAGTAGCAATCAGCCCCAGCATTTT

J: TRBJ2-2
V: TRBV5-4
size: once
D: NA
CDR3: CASSLPQPTTGELFF
DNA: TGTGCCAGCAGCTTGCCCCAACCCACCACCGGGGAGCTGTTTTTT

J: TRBJ2-4
V: TRBV7-9
size: few
D: NA
CDR3: CASSQTGGSGNIQYF
DNA: TGTGCCAGCAGCCAGACCGGGGGATCTGGAAATATTCAGTACTTC

J: TRBJ2-7
V: TRBV15
size: NA
D: NA
CDR3: CATSRDQASGLRYF
DNA: TGTGCCACCAGCAGAGATCAGGCGTCAGGACTAAGGTACTTC

J: TRBJ1-3
V: TRBV7-9
size: NA
D: NA
CDR3: CASSLALRVGNTIYF
DNA: TGTGCCAGCAGCTTAGCGCTCAGGGTTGGAAACACCATATATTTT

J: TRBJ2-5
V: TRBV7-9
size: NA
D: TRBD2
CDR3: CASSRGLAGGIQETQYF
DNA: TGTGCCAGCAGCAGGGGACTAGCGGGAGGGATCCAAGAGACCCAGTACTTC

J: TRBJ2-1
V: TRBV4-1
size: NA
D: TRBD2
CDR3: CASSQAGLAGDEQFF
DNA: TGCGCCAGCAGCCAAGCGGGACTAGCGGGAGATGAGCAGTTCTTC

J: TRBJ2-3
V: TRBV25-1
size: NA
D: TRBD1
CDR3: CASSEGDRFTDTQYF
DNA: TGTGCCAGCAGTGAGGGGGACAGATTCACAGATACGCAGTATTTT

J: TRBJ2-7
V: TRBV7-9
size: NA
D: NA
CDR3: CASSLRPAFSYEQYF
DNA: TGTGCCAGCAGCTTAAGGCCAGCCTTCTCCTACGAGCAGTACTTC

J: TRBJ2-7
V: TRBV29-1
size: NA
D: TRBD2
CDR3: CSVRGVRDSSYEQYF
DNA: TGCAGCGTCCGGGGGGTCCGGGACTCCTCCTACGAGCAGTACTTC

J: TRBJ1-4
V: TRBV18
size: NA
D: NA
CDR3: CASSPGGETNEKLFF
DNA: TGTGCCAGCTCACCTGGGGGCGAGACTAATGAAAAACTGTTTTTT

J: TRBJ2-7
V: TRBV11-2
size: NA
D: NA
CDR3: CASSFSGIYEQYF
DNA: TGTGCCAGCAGCTTTTCGGGGATCTACGAGCAGTACTTC

J: TRBJ1-2
V: TRBV5-1
size: NA
D: NA
CDR3: CASSQQNPGTPAGGYTF
DNA: TGCGCCAGCAGCCAACAGAATCCCGGGACGCCGGCAGGAGGCTACACCTTC

J: TRBJ2-7
V: TRBV6-6
size: NA
D: TRBD1
CDR3: CASSYSGTGDEQYF
DNA: TGTGCCAGCAGTTACTCTGGGACAGGGGACGAGCAGTACTTC

J: TRBJ2-1
V: TRBV19
size: few
D: NA
CDR3: CASSIGTSGVYNEQFF
DNA: TGTGCCAGTAGTATCGGGACAAGCGGGGTATACAATGAGCAGTTCTTC

J: TRBJ2-3
V: TRBV6-6
size: NA
D: TRBD2
CDR3: CASSLTGTSGSNTQYF
DNA: TGTGCCAGCAGTTTGACCGGGACTAGCGGGAGTAATACGCAGTATTTT

J: TRBJ2-5
V: TRBV10-1
size: NA
D: TRBD1
CDR3: CASSPTGQGIQYF
DNA: TGCGCCAGCAGTCCGACCGGACAGGGGATCCAGTACTTC

J: TRBJ2-2
V: TRBV7-9
size: NA
D: NA
CDR3: CASSATGELFF
DNA: TGTGCCAGCAGCGCCACCGGGGAGCTGTTTTTT

J: TRBJ2-7
V: TRBV19
size: NA
D: TRBD1
CDR3: CASSIGTGVQDEQYF
DNA: TGTGCCAGTAGTATAGGGACAGGGGTTCAGGACGAGCAGTACTTC

J: TRBJ1-2
V: TRBV18
size: NA
D: NA
CDR3: CASSRESYGYTF
DNA: TGTGCCAGCTCACGGGAATCCTATGGCTACACCTTC

J: TRBJ2-7
V: TRBV20-1
size: NA
D: NA
CDR3: CSAALTYEQYF
DNA: TGCAGTGCGGCATTAACCTACGAGCAGTACTTC